Listed below are T cell receptor beta chains from one sample, sequenced in a study of T cell responses to AZD1222 COVID-19 vaccine. Sequencing was performed with immunoSEQ multiplex PCR; in TCRdb, only in-frame clones are kept and a portion is missing. The data show roughly 150,000 clones, 80% to 90% seen once. The sample was peripheral blood, taken 28 days after the second AZD1222 dose. The origin of the receptors is an adult who received the AZD1222 COVID-19 vaccine. Each CDR3 is given with its conserved first and last residue. Fields, in order: V gene, D gene, CDR3 protein. A D gene is named only where the DNA matches it firmly.

TRBV18,TRBD2,CASSPGSGSSYEQYF
TRBV9,.,CASSVEGGGLYEQYF
TRBV3-1/TRBV3-2,.,CASSQDGRGGYGYTF
TRBV5-5,TRBD2,CASSLYPAGALSLYNEQFF
TRBV9,.,CASSFLSGVGANEQFF
TRBV28,TRBD1,CASSSLGQFNQPQHF
TRBV21-1,.,CASSKGLSGGTDTQYF
TRBV4-2,.,CASSQDVQGSYNEQFF
TRBV27,.,CASSLGGAFSSPLHF
TRBV7-8,TRBD2,CASSRTSGSEETQYF
TRBV23-1,.,CASSQSGGHPAGEQFF
TRBV5-5,TRBD1,CASSLASGTAGYEQYF
TRBV10-3,TRBD1,CAISEDRGSYGYTF
TRBV29-1,.,CSVVGERMNTEAFF
TRBV7-2,TRBD2,CASSLARDYYNEQFF
TRBV30,TRBD2,CAWTGLAGGFKYQDTQYF
TRBV25-1,.,CASQDSAKLGGLGAFF
TRBV19,TRBD1,CASMVPGQAGELFF
TRBV3-1/TRBV3-2,.,CASSLPDTQYF
TRBV6-1,.,CASSDHGSREGLGQYF
TRBV28,.,CAITGGGSHYGYTF
TRBV28,.,CATDARGSRNTGELFF
TRBV19,.,CASSINPGLNTEAFF
TRBV7-2,.,CASSLESRRVLYGYTF
TRBV29-1,TRBD2,CSAGLAGTPYEQYF
TRBV6-1,.,CASSEYEQYF
TRBV10-3,TRBD1,CAISETKSGTGANTDTQYF
TRBV7-8,.,CASSPRPVRTAKNIQYF
TRBV13,TRBD1,CASSSTNNIPGQRLNEQFF
TRBV11-1,.,CASSLLASLEAFF
TRBV29-1,.,CSVEWGGYSYNEQFF
TRBV24-1,.,CATRDHGNQETQYF